The 15 T cell receptor beta chains reported below all come from one sample, sequenced in a study of OX40 agonist ivuxolimab in advanced cancers. This table comes from immunoSEQ multiplex PCR, and its TCRdb copy is limited to in-frame clones, with some not included. Among 77,000 or so clones listed, approximately 92% were seen once. Sequenced material: CD4+ or CD8+ T cells sorted from blood, taken in a trial of the OX40 agonist ivuxolimab. The receptors derive from an adult with an advanced solid tumor such as melanoma, head and neck, liver or kidney cancer.

This sequence joins TRBV5-8 and TRBJ2-2, with D tentatively TRBD2 (5 bases). Germline CDR1 SGHTS, CDR2 YDEGEE. V was shortened by 0 bases and J by 1 base, with 7 bases between the two germline ends. The CDR3 is made up of 15 amino acids. CDR3 sequence: CASSLGSGNTGELFF. The DNA of the CDR3 is TGTGCCAGCAGCTTGGGGAGCGGGAACACCGGGGAGCTGTTTTTT.

This chain connects TRBV7-2 to TRBJ2-7, with D tentatively TRBD1 (6 bases). Germline V CDR1 and CDR2: SGHTA, FQGNSA. Trimming left V 0 bases short and J 3 bases short, with 9 bases between. CDR3 length: 14 residues. The CDR3 loop reads CASSLAVQGYEQYF. CDR3 bases: TGTGCCAGCAGCTTAGCGGTACAGGGCTACGAGCAGTACTTC.

This chain links TRBV9 with TRBJ2-7; 12 bases match TRBD1. Germline lookup yields CDR1 SGDLS and CDR2 YYNGEE. The CDR3 covers 15 residues. With 1 base clipped from V and 7 bases from J, the junction kept 6 bases outside the gene matches. CDR3 nucleotides: TGTGCCAGCAGCGTATACCGGGACAGGGGGCGTGAGCAGTACTTC. Translated, it gives CASSVYRDRGREQYF.

This chain joins TRBV30 and TRBJ1-1, with a possible D match to TRBD1 (5 bases). CDR1 is GTSNPN, CDR2 SVGIG, per germline (reference sequence). The CDR3 is made up of 12 amino acids. The ends were cut back, 5 bases at V and 0 bases at J, with 7 bases in the middle. The CDR3 loop reads CAWGRVNTEAFF. The DNA of the CDR3 is TGTGCCTGGGGCAGGGTGAACACTGAAGCTTTCTTT.

V usage is TRBV7-9 and J usage is TRBJ2-5; 7 nucleotides agree with TRBD1. Per germline, CDR1 SEHNR and CDR2 FQNEAQ (reference sequence). V was pared by 8 bases and J by 1 base, with 7 bases of the junction left unmatched. This CDR3 has 14 amino acids. This CDR3 reads CASRKDRTQETQYF. In DNA form, the CDR3 reads TGTGCCAGCCGCAAGGACAGGACCCAAGAGACCCAGTACTTC.

The V and J genes are TRBV28 and TRBJ2-1; 15 bases fit TRBD2. CDR1 is MDHEN and CDR2 is SYDVKM in the germline V gene. The CDR3 is made up of 17 amino acids. Trimming cost V 8 bases and J 6 bases; bases outside gene matches: 11. In DNA form, the CDR3 reads TGTGCCAGCCCCAGCGACAGGGGACTAGCGGGAGGCAATGAGCAGTTCTTC. Amino acids: CASPSDRGLAGGNEQFF.

The rearrangement uses TRBV5-3 and TRBJ1-5, with a possible D match to TRBD1 (6 bases). TRBV5-3 is classed as an ORF, of uncertain function. The length of the CDR3 is 11 residues. V was clipped by 9 bases and J by 11 bases, with 15 bases between them. The CDR3 bases are TGTGCCAAAAATGAAACAGGGTCCCAGCATTTT. This codes for CAKNETGSQHF.

The V call is TRBV4-2, the J call TRBJ2-1, with TRBD2 identical over 8 bases. With 1 base clipped from V and 3 bases from J, the junction kept 8 bases outside the gene matches. In germline, CDR1 is LGHNA, CDR2 YNFKEQ. This CDR3 has 17 amino acids. In nucleotides, the CDR3 is TGTGCCAGCAGCCAAGGTAGTAGCGGGGCTTACTACAATGAGCAGTTCTTC. This codes for CASSQGSSGAYYNEQFF.

The gene calls are TRBV10-3 and TRBJ2-1, with 7 bases aligning to TRBD1. V trimming: 6 bases; J trimming: 5 bases; junction bases outside the gene matches: 4. CDR3 length: 13 amino acids. Germline CDR1 ENHRY, CDR2 SYGVKD. The chain's CDR3 is CAISKGQNNEQFF. The CDR3 coding sequence is TGTGCCATCAGCAAGGGACAGAACAATGAGCAGTTCTTC.

This sequence joins TRBV7-2 and TRBJ1-4; D unresolved. The CDR3 spans 15 residues. V dropped 1 base and J dropped 9 bases, with 15 bases sitting between them. Per the germline V gene, CDR1 is SGHTA and CDR2 is FQGNSA. As DNA, the CDR3 is TGTGCCAGCAGCTTAGTTGTTGAGGGTTGGAAAAAACTGTTTTTT. It codes for CASSLVVEGWKKLFF.

The chain carries TRBV5-1 and TRBJ1-3, with D perhaps TRBD1 (6 bases). Germline-derived CDR1 and CDR2 are SGHRS and YFSETQ. This CDR3 is built from 16 residues. The V gene lost 3 bases and the J gene lost 0 bases, with 13 bases spanning the gap. The CDR3 spells CASSSGAQSSGNTIYF. CDR3 bases: TGCGCCAGCAGCTCGGGGGCACAGTCCTCTGGAAACACCATATATTTT.

The chain has TRBV5-8 and TRBJ1-1; D perhaps matches TRBD1 (5 bases). This CDR3 is built from 14 residues. From germline, CDR1 is SGHTS and CDR2 YDEGEE. Trimming cost V 4 bases and J 1 base, with 11 bases left between them. The CDR3: CASSVDRKNTEAFF. In nucleotides, the CDR3 is TGTGCCAGCAGCGTTGACAGAAAGAACACTGAAGCTTTCTTT. Full variable domain (rest looked up from reference TRBV5-8 and TRBJ1-1): EAGVTQSPTHLIKTRGQQATLRCSPISGHTSVYWYQQALGLGLQFLLWYDEGEERNRGNFPPRFSGRQFPNYSSELNVNALELEDSALYLCASSVDRKNTEAFFGQGTRLTVV.

The V and J genes are TRBV9 and TRBJ2-3; a weak D match, TRBD2 (5 bases). The ends were cut back, 3 bases at V and 0 bases at J, with 8 bases in the middle. In germline, CDR1 is SGDLS, CDR2 YYNGEE. The length of the CDR3 is 14 residues. CDR3: CASSGRVSTDTQYF. The DNA of the CDR3 is TGTGCCAGCAGCGGGCGGGTAAGCACAGATACGCAGTATTTT.

This clone was seen a few times. The CDR3 nucleotides read TGTGCCAGCAGAAAACTAGCGGGAGCGGTGAATGAGCAGTTCTTC. Its protein product is CASRKLAGAVNEQFF. The chain carries TRBV6-1 and TRBJ2-1; TRBD2 agrees at 11 bases. The CDR3 runs 15 residues. V shed 6 bases and J 7 bases; nucleotides not matched to a gene: 8. The germline CDR1 and CDR2 sequences are MNHNS and SASEGT.

This chain connects TRBV30 to TRBJ2-1, with D maybe TRBD2 (5 bases). The germline gives CDR1 GTSNPN, CDR2 SVGIG (reference sequence). Trimming took off 3 bases at V and 2 bases at J, with 11 bases between the two ends. This CDR3 has 14 residues. The DNA of the CDR3 is TGTGCCTGGAGGTCACTAGTAACCTACAATGAGCAGTTCTTC. It yields the protein CAWRSLVTYNEQFF.